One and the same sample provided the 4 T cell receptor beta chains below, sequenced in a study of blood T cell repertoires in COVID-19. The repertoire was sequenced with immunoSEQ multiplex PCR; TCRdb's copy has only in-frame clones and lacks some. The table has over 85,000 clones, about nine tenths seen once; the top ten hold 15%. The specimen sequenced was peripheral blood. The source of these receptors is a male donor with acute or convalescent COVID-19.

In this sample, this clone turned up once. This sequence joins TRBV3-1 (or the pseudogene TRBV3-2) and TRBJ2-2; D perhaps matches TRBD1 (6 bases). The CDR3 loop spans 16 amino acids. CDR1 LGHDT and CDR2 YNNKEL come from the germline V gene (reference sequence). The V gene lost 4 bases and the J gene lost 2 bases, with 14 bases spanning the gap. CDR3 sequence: CASSPIGQTNTGELFF. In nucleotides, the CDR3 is TGTGCCAGCAGCCCCATCGGACAGACCAACACCGGGGAGCTGTTTTTT.

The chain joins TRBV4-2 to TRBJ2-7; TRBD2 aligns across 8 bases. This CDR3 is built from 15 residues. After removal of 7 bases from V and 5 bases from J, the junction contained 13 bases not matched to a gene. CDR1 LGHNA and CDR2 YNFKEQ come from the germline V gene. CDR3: CASTPRGSGGHEQYF. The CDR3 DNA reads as TGTGCCAGCACCCCCCGGGGAAGCGGGGGCCACGAGCAGTACTTC.

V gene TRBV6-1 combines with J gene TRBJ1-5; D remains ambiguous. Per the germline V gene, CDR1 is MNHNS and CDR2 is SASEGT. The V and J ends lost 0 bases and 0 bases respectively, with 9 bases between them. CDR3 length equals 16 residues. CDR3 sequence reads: CASSEAGHSSNQPQHF. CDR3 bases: TGTGCCAGCAGTGAAGCGGGCCATTCTAGCAATCAGCCCCAGCATTTT.

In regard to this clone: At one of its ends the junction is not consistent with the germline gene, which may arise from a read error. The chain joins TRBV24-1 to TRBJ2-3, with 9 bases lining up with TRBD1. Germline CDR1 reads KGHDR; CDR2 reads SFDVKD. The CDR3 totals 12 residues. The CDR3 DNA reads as TGTGCCACCAGTGATTTGGGGACAGGGATAGTTTTT. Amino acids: CATSDLGTGIVF.